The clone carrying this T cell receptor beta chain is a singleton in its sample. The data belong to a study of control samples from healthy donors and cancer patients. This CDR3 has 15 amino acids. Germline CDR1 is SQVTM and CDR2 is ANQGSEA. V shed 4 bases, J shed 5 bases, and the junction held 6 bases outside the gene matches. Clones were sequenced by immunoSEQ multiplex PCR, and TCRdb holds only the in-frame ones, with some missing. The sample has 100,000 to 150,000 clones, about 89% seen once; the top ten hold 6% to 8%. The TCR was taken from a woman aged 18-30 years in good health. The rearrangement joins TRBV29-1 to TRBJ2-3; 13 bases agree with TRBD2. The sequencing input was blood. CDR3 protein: CSVVGLAGAGDTQYF. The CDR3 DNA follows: TGCAGCGTTGTAGGACTAGCGGGAGCAGGAGATACGCAGTATTTT.